The 21 T cell receptor beta chains in this list originate from one sample, sequenced in a study of T cell responses to AZD1222 COVID-19 vaccine. Produced via immunoSEQ multiplex PCR; TCRdb's table is partial and in-frame only. The sample records 40,000 to 60,000 clones, just over 85% being singletons. The sequencing used peripheral blood, collected 28 days after the second AZD1222 dose. The receptors come from an adult who received the AZD1222 COVID-19 vaccine.

This chain links TRBV5-1 with TRBJ2-7; D remains ambiguous. The CDR3 extends over 13 amino acids. Per germline, CDR1 SGHRS and CDR2 YFSETQ. Trimming took off 4 bases at V and 0 bases at J, with 8 bases between the two ends. CDR3 residues: CASSLLGSYEQYF. DNA for the CDR3: TGCGCCAGCAGCCTCCTTGGCTCCTACGAGCAGTACTTC.

This clone turned up a few times. This sequence joins TRBV5-1 and TRBJ1-6; D unclear. Germline loops: CDR1 SGHRS, CDR2 YFSETQ. The CDR3 runs 14 residues. V lost 0 bases and J lost 8, with 9 bases in between. CDR3 protein: CASSLAQSDSPLHF. The CDR3 DNA sequence: TGCGCCAGCAGCTTGGCACAGAGTGATTCACCCCTCCACTTT. Using reference TRBV5-1 and TRBJ1-6 for the parts outside the CDR3, the full variable domain is KAGVTQTPRYLIKTRGQQVTLSCSPISGHRSVSWYQQTPGQGLQFLFEYFSETQRNKGNFPGRFSGRQFSNSRSEMNVSTLELGDSALYLCASSLAQSDSPLHFGNGTRLTVT.

This chain connects TRBV19 to TRBJ1-2; D not certain. This CDR3 has 14 residues. Per the germline V gene, CDR1 is LNHDA and CDR2 is SQIVND (reference sequence). The V and J ends lost 1 base and 6 bases respectively, with 12 bases between them. CDR3 region: CASSIVLRENGYTF. CDR3 nucleotide sequence: TGTGCCAGTAGTATAGTGCTTCGGGAGAATGGCTACACCTTC.

The CDR3 loop reads CASSSMEGTDTQYF. In DNA, the CDR3 is TGTGCCAGCAGCTCCATGGAGGGCACAGATACGCAGTATTTT. The rearrangement joins TRBV7-2 to TRBJ2-3, with TRBD2 as a possible D gene (5 bases). From germline, CDR1 is SGHTA and CDR2 FQGNSA. The CDR3 length is 14 residues. Trimming took 4 bases from V and 1 from J, leaving 9 bases between them.

The rearrangement uses TRBV7-2 and TRBJ2-1, with TRBD2 identical over 7 bases. This CDR3 region has 15 residues. J lost 3 bases, V lost 5 bases, and 7 bases had no gene match. Germline lookup yields CDR1 SGHTA and CDR2 FQGNSA. The CDR3 nucleotides read TGTGCCAGCAGCGGGGCTAGCGGAGGCTACAATGAGCAGTTCTTC. Amino acids: CASSGASGGYNEQFF. Filled out from reference TRBV7-2 and TRBJ2-1, the complete variable domain reads GAGVSQSPSNKVTEKGKDVELRCDPISGHTALYWYRQSLGQGLEFLIYFQGNSAPDKSGLPSDRFSAERTGGSVSTLTIQRTQQEDSAVYLCASSGASGGYNEQFFGPGTRLTVL.

This rearrangement joins TRBV2 to TRBJ1-5; the D gene is possibly TRBD1 (5 bases). The CDR3 loop spans 14 amino acids. Trimming took 3 bases from V and 7 from J, leaving 13 bases between them. Germline assignment: CDR1 SNHLY and CDR2 FYNNEI. The CDR3 spells CASSEGQGGQPQHF. The CDR3, as DNA: TGTGCCAGCAGTGAGGGGCAGGGAGGACAGCCCCAGCATTTT.

The chain employs TRBV6-5 and TRBJ2-7, with TRBD1 matching over 11 bases. The junction had 3 bases not matched to a gene; V was cut back by 5 bases and J by 6 bases. Per germline, CDR1 MNHEY and CDR2 SVGAGI. The CDR3 extends over 13 amino acids. The CDR3, as DNA: TGTGCCAGCAGTACCGGGACAGGGGGCGAGCAGTACTTC. This sequence encodes CASSTGTGGEQYF.

The genes are TRBV18 and TRBJ2-3; weak D call: TRBD2 (5 bases). The CDR3 length is 13 residues. V lost 0 bases to trimming and J lost 6 bases, with 7 bases between them. Germline CDR1 and CDR2: KGHSH and LQKENI. The CDR3 protein is CASSPPSGDTQYF. The CDR3 DNA is TGTGCCAGCTCACCACCGTCGGGGGATACGCAGTATTTT.

This chain uses TRBV7-9 with TRBJ2-7; possibly TRBD1 or TRBD2 for D (7 bases each). V was shortened by 5 bases and J by 6 bases, with 20 bases between the two germline ends. CDR1 and CDR2 from the germline V gene are SEHNR and FQNEAQ (reference sequence). The CDR3 is 15 residues long. CDR3 DNA: TGTGCCAGCAGCCCGAGACAGGGAGGGTTGGCCGAGCAGTACTTC. Amino acid sequence: CASSPRQGGLAEQYF.

This rearrangement joins TRBV24-1 to TRBJ2-2; a weak D match, TRBD1 (6 bases). The V end lost 4 bases, the J end lost 7 bases, and 15 bases lay between the germline ends. From germline, CDR1 is KGHDR and CDR2 SFDVKD. The CDR3 runs 15 residues. The CDR3 DNA follows: TGTGCCACCAGTGACGAGGGGGTAAGGCACGGGGAGCTGTTTTTT. This codes for CATSDEGVRHGELFF.

In its sample, this clone was seen a few times. The J gene is TRBJ2-1, the V gene TRBV29-1; tentatively, D is TRBD2 (6 bases). V gave up 7 bases and J gave up 4 bases, with 17 bases separating them. Germline V lookup: CDR1 SQVTM, CDR2 ANQGSEA. The CDR3 consists of 14 residues. CDR3 nucleotides: TGCAGCGCCCCGGCGGCGGGGAGATACAATGAGCAGTTCTTC. Translation: CSAPAAGRYNEQFF.

Note on this clone: The junction departs from the called germline gene at one end, perhaps through a read error. The chain is built from TRBV4-3 and TRBJ1-1, with D uncertain. The CDR3 length is 15 residues. Germline CDR1 reads LGHNA; CDR2 reads YSLEER. The CDR3 spells CASSHTGSLNAEAFF. CDR3 coding DNA: TGCGCCAGCAGCCACACCGGGTCCTTGAACGCTGAAGCTTTCTTT.

The V gene is TRBV6-2 or TRBV6-3, the J gene TRBJ2-7; 12 bases line up with TRBD1. Germline V gene lookup returns CDR1 MNHEY and CDR2 SVGEGT. The trim removed 2 bases at V and 6 bases at J, leaving 5 bases unmatched. This CDR3 spans 15 amino acids. CDR3 sequence: CASSYPGTGGSEQYF. The CDR3 DNA is TGTGCCAGCAGTTACCCAGGGACAGGGGGCTCCGAGCAGTACTTC.

J is TRBJ2-2 and V is TRBV5-5; TRBD2 agrees at 10 bases. V shed 3 bases and J 3 bases; nucleotides not matched to a gene: 8. The CDR3 extends over 17 amino acids. Germline values: CDR1 SGHKS, CDR2 YYEKEE (reference sequence). CDR3 sequence: CASSSPPLAGDTGELFF. The CDR3 DNA reads TGTGCCAGCAGCTCCCCCCCCCTAGCGGGAGACACCGGGGAGCTGTTTTTT.

The rearrangement links TRBV11-1 to TRBJ2-1; D call uncertain. The CDR3 runs to 15 residues. From germline, CDR1 is SGHAT and CDR2 FQDESV (reference sequence). V shed 1 base and J shed 9 bases, with 16 bases lying between them. CDR3 nucleotides: TGTGCCAGCAGCTTAGTCCAAAGAACGAAGGGTGAGCAGTTCTTC. The encoded protein is CASSLVQRTKGEQFF. The full variable domain, in which reference TRBV11-1 and TRBJ2-1 provide the parts outside the CDR3, is EAEVAQSPRYKITEKSQAVAFWCDPISGHATLYWYRQILGQGPELLVQFQDESVVDDSQLPKDRFSAERLKGVDSTLKIQPAELGDSAMYLCASSLVQRTKGEQFFGPGTRLTVL.

This rearrangement joins TRBV5-1 to TRBJ2-7; TRBD1 matches 8 bases. There are 15 residues in the CDR3. CDR1 SGHRS and CDR2 YFSETQ come from the germline V gene. J gave up 6 bases and V 1 base, and 9 bases lay outside the gene matches. The chain's CDR3 is CASSLIRQGASEQYF. CDR3 nucleotides: TGCGCCAGCAGCTTGATCCGGCAGGGGGCAAGCGAGCAGTACTTC.

This chain uses TRBV11-3 with TRBJ2-7; 7 bases line up with TRBD2. CDR3 length: 11 amino acids. The J segment lost 6 bases and the V segment lost 8 bases, leaving 4 bases of the junction unmatched. Germline CDR1 and CDR2: SGHNT and YENEEA. The CDR3, as DNA: TGTGCCAGCGGACTAGTCGGCGAGCAGTACTTC. Translation gives CASGLVGEQYF.

This chain uses TRBV6-2 or TRBV6-3 with TRBJ2-7; a possible D gene is TRBD1 (6 bases). The CDR3 is made up of 15 amino acids. Germline V gives CDR1 MNHEY, CDR2 SVGEGT. With 0 bases removed from V and 5 bases from J, the gap between germline ends came to 14 bases. For the CDR3, the DNA is TGTGCCAGCAGTTACTCGCAGGGGAGTGCCCACGAGCAGTACTTC. Its protein product is CASSYSQGSAHEQYF.

V usage is TRBV10-3 and J usage is TRBJ2-7; TRBD2 agrees at 12 bases. The CDR3 totals 15 residues. CDR1 and CDR2 from the germline V gene are ENHRY and SYGVKD. With 2 bases clipped from V and 7 bases from J, the junction kept 6 bases outside the gene matches. The CDR3 loop is CAISERLAGEEEQYF. As DNA, the CDR3 is TGTGCCATCAGTGAGAGACTAGCGGGAGAAGAAGAGCAGTACTTC.

The chain uses TRBV7-9 and TRBJ2-5; TRBD2 matches at 8 bases. J lost 2 bases, V lost 1 base, and 6 bases had no gene match. CDR1 is SEHNR and CDR2 is FQNEAQ in the germline V gene (reference sequence). The CDR3 is 16 amino acids. The CDR3 loop is CASSLGSSGRQETQYF. Here the CDR3 DNA reads TGTGCCAGCAGCTTAGGCTCCAGCGGGAGACAAGAGACCCAGTACTTC.

This clone was counted a single time. J is TRBJ1-1 and V is TRBV23-1; D not certain. TRBV23-1 carries the ORF label, with uncertain function. Trimming cost V 6 bases and J 0 bases, with 14 bases left between them. This CDR3 has 15 amino acids. CDR3 bases: TGCGCCAGCAGCCTCCACGGACCAGTGAACACTGAAGCTTTCTTT. Protein product: CASSLHGPVNTEAFF.